This passage covers 18 T cell receptor beta chains from one sample sequenced in a study of blood T cell repertoires in COVID-19. Sequencing used immunoSEQ multiplex PCR; TCRdb keeps in-frame clones, though not all of them. The data show 210,000 or so clones, around nine tenths seen once. The sample consisted of peripheral blood. The receptor source for this set is a woman aged 55 to 70 with acute or convalescent COVID-19.

The rearrangement joins TRBV19 to TRBJ2-4, with a tentative D call TRBD1 (5 bases). The V end was cut by 3 bases, the J end by 8 bases, with 11 bases between. This CDR3 contains 13 residues. In germline, CDR1 is LNHDA, CDR2 SQIVND (reference sequence). The CDR3: CASSIGRADIQYF. The DNA of the CDR3 is TGTGCCAGTAGTATCGGCAGGGCGGACATTCAGTACTTC.

The gene calls are TRBV18 and TRBJ1-2; TRBD1 agrees at 9 bases. The CDR3 consists of 15 residues. Trimming took 3 bases from V and 3 from J; bases not matched to a gene: 5. Germline V gene lookup returns CDR1 KGHSH and CDR2 LQKENI. CDR3 protein: CASSPGQGRDYGYTF. CDR3 nucleotides: TGTGCCAGCTCACCGGGACAGGGAAGGGACTATGGCTACACCTTC. Drawing the rest from reference TRBV18 and TRBJ1-2, the complete variable domain is NAGVMQNPRHLVRRRGQEARLRCSPMKGHSHVYWYRQLPEEGLKFMVYLQKENIIDESGMPKERFSAEFPKEGPSILRIQQVVRGDSAAYFCASSPGQGRDYGYTFGSGTRLTVV.

The chain carries TRBV27 and TRBJ1-1; D may be TRBD1 (6 bases). The CDR3 totals 16 residues. Germline lookup yields CDR1 MNHEY and CDR2 SMNVEV (reference sequence). Trimming cost V 0 bases and J 5 bases, with 16 bases left between them. The CDR3 DNA sequence: TGTGCCAGCAGTTTATCAGTGGGGGCCCGACGAACTGAAGCTTTCTTT. Translated: CASSLSVGARRTEAFF.

The rearrangement uses TRBV7-6 and TRBJ2-2; 11 bases are a match to TRBD1. CDR1 and CDR2 from the germline V gene are SGHVS and FNYEAQ. This CDR3 has 19 amino acids. V lost 7 bases and J lost 0; bases outside the gene matches: 13. The CDR3 loop reads CASTNRVGTGGTNTGELFF. The CDR3 DNA is TGTGCCAGCACCAATCGCGTCGGGACAGGGGGTACGAACACCGGGGAGCTGTTTTTT.

The chain recombines TRBV5-5 with TRBJ1-5; no firm D call. V dropped 4 bases and J dropped 7 bases, with 18 bases sitting between them. The CDR3 is 15 amino acids. Per germline, CDR1 SGHKS and CDR2 YYEKEE (reference sequence). DNA for the CDR3: TGTGCCAGCAGCCCTGAGGGAGGCGGGCCCCAGCCCCAGCATTTT. It is translated as CASSPEGGGPQPQHF. The full variable domain, with the rest looked up from reference TRBV5-5 and TRBJ1-5, is DAGVTQSPTHLIKTRGQQVTLRCSPISGHKSVSWYQQVLGQGPQFIFQYYEKEERGRGNFPDRFSARQFPNYSSELNVNALLLGDSALYLCASSPEGGGPQPQHFGDGTRLSIL.

This sequence joins TRBV2 and TRBJ1-3; 9 bases are shared with TRBD1. CDR3 length: 15 amino acids. Germline-derived CDR1 and CDR2 are SNHLY and FYNNEI. Trimming took 6 bases from V and 2 from J; bases not matched to a gene: 5. DNA for the CDR3: TGTGCCAGCAGGAGACAGGGGGTCACTGGAAACACCATATATTTT. Its translation: CASRRQGVTGNTIYF. The entire variable domain, with the rest obtained from reference TRBV2 and TRBJ1-3, is as follows: EPEVTQTPSHQVTQMGQEVILRCVPISNHLYFYWYRQILGQKVEFLVSFYNNEISEKSEIFDDQFSVERPDGSNFTLKIRSTKLEDSAMYFCASRRQGVTGNTIYFGEGSWLTVV.

The chain recombines TRBV3-1 (or the pseudogene TRBV3-2) with TRBJ1-2; D is unclear. Germline lookup yields CDR1 LGHDT and CDR2 YNNKEL (reference sequence). Trimming removed 1 base from V and 4 bases from J, with 13 bases in between. The CDR3 length is 15 residues. Here the CDR3 reads CASSQVAGLIYGYTF. The CDR3 nucleotides are TGTGCCAGCAGCCAAGTCGCAGGATTAATCTATGGCTACACCTTC.

The gene calls are TRBV7-8 and TRBJ2-7; 9 bases are shared with TRBD1. Germline-derived CDR1 and CDR2 are SGHVS and FQNEAQ. This CDR3 has 13 amino acids. V gave up 6 bases and J gave up 1 base; unmatched junction bases: 1. CDR3 DNA: TGTGCCAGCAGGACAGGGGGATCCTACGAGCAGTACTTC. This encodes CASRTGGSYEQYF.

This rearrangement joins TRBV6-5 to TRBJ2-2, with TRBD1 matching 7 bases. Germline trimming cut 6 bases from V and 5 bases from J; bases unmatched to any gene: 0. The germline CDR1 and CDR2 sequences are MNHEY and SVGAGI. The CDR3 runs to 12 residues. In nucleotides, the CDR3 is TGTGCCAGCAGCAGGGGGACCGGGGAGCTGTTTTTT. This translates into CASSRGTGELFF.

This chain connects TRBV27 to TRBJ2-5; 10 bases fit TRBD1. Germline lookup yields CDR1 MNHEY and CDR2 SMNVEV (reference sequence). The V segment lost 5 bases and the J segment 4 bases; nucleotides outside the gene matches: 4. The CDR3 consists of 14 residues. CDR3: CASSGQGVGETQYF. As DNA, the CDR3 is TGTGCCAGCAGTGGACAGGGGGTCGGAGAGACCCAGTACTTC.

The chain uses TRBV6-5 and TRBJ1-1; 8 bases line up with TRBD1. Per germline, CDR1 MNHEY and CDR2 SVGAGI. This CDR3 is 15 amino acids long. The ends lost 1 base at V and 6 bases at J; junction bases unmatched: 7. The CDR3 coding sequence is TGTGCCAGCAGTTACTTAGCAGGGGGCGAATCTGAAGCTTTCTTT. This sequence encodes CASSYLAGGESEAFF.

The V call is TRBV12-2, the J call TRBJ1-2. TRBV12-2 is shown as a pseudogene. CDR3 length: 16 residues. The CDR3 is CASRLDPTRPPRGYTF. DNA for the CDR3: TGTGCAAGTCGCTTAGATCCAACGCGGCCGCCGCGGGGCTACACCTTC.

This clone came up once. V and J are TRBV3-1 (or the pseudogene TRBV3-2) and TRBJ1-6; the match to TRBD1 covers 10 bases. The CDR3 is made up of 14 amino acids. The V gene's germline CDR1 is LGHDT and CDR2 YNNKEL (reference sequence). Germline trimming cut 4 bases from V and 9 bases from J; bases unmatched to any gene: 3. The CDR3 sequence: CASSLGQGSSPLHF. CDR3 DNA sequence: TGTGCCAGCAGCCTGGGACAGGGGAGTTCACCCCTCCACTTT.

The chain uses TRBV29-1 and TRBJ2-5, with 12 bases that match TRBD1. V shed 6 bases, J shed 4 bases, and the junction held 3 bases outside the gene matches. CDR1 and CDR2 from the germline V gene are SQVTM and ANQGSEA. The CDR3 totals 13 residues. DNA for the CDR3: TGCAGCGTGGGACAGGGGGCTGCAGAGACCCAGTACTTC. Translation: CSVGQGAAETQYF.

V and J are TRBV30 and TRBJ1-2; D unresolved. Per the germline V gene, CDR1 is GTSNPN and CDR2 is SVGIG (reference sequence). V was trimmed by 0 bases and J by 0 bases, leaving 17 bases between them. The CDR3 extends over 17 amino acids. CDR3: CAWSVGWQGGANYGYTF. DNA for the CDR3: TGTGCCTGGAGTGTCGGGTGGCAAGGCGGAGCTAACTATGGCTACACCTTC.

V is TRBV12-2 and J is TRBJ1-5; the table calls TRBD1, which could not be checked here. TRBV12-2 is marked as a pseudogene. The CDR3 extends over 22 amino acids. The CDR3 nucleotides read TGTGCAAGTCGCTTAGCTTTCGGGACAGGAAAGTGCCCTTATAGGAGCAATCAGCCCCAGCATTTT. Encoded protein: CASRLAFGTGKCPYRSNQPQHF.

The chain joins TRBV9 to TRBJ2-2; D is perhaps TRBD1 (6 bases). There are 15 residues in the CDR3. The V gene's germline CDR1 is SGDLS and CDR2 YYNGEE. Trimming pared 5 bases from V and 3 bases from J, leaving 14 bases between. CDR3 DNA: TGTGCCAGCAGGGCGCAGGGGCTGTACACCGGGGAGCTGTTTTTT. It is translated as CASRAQGLYTGELFF. The full variable domain, in which reference TRBV9 and TRBJ2-2 provide the parts outside the CDR3, is DSGVTQTPKHLITATGQRVTLRCSPRSGDLSVYWYQQSLDQGLQFLIQYYNGEERAKGNILERFSAQQFPDLHSELNLSSLELGDSALYFCASRAQGLYTGELFFGEGSRLTVL.

This chain connects TRBV7-9 to TRBJ2-7, with TRBD2 identical over 11 bases. V lost 1 base, J lost 8 bases, and 10 bases stayed unmatched. The length of the CDR3 is 16 residues. Germline CDR1 and CDR2: SEHNR and FQNEAQ (reference sequence). The CDR3 sequence is CASSLGSGGAPTKQYF. The CDR3 region has the DNA TGTGCCAGCAGCTTAGGTAGCGGGGGGGCCCCTACGAAGCAGTACTTC.